This T cell receptor (beta chain) was identified during a study of T cells after yellow fever vaccination. This clonotype was seen only a few times. Template-switching 5'RACE yielded the TCR cDNA; a universal primer site and UMIs were added in the process. TCRdb reprocessed the 5' RACE reads via MiXCR and lists one record per CDR3 protein. The sample comprises fewer than 450,000 distinct CDR3 sequences, 3% to 4.5% of which are singletons, and around 24% rests with the top ten. The CDR3 spans 15 residues. Germline values: CDR1 LNHNV, CDR2 YYDKDF (reference sequence). The V and J ends lost 0 bases and 3 bases respectively, with 9 bases between them.

The V gene is TRBV15, the J gene TRBJ1-5; D gene uncertain. The origin of this receptor is a man younger than 30 who received the YFV17D yellow fever vaccine. This material consisted of PBMCs, taken 5 days after the yellow fever booster vaccination. CDR3 DNA: TGTGCCACCAGCAGAGAGGGCGGGAACAATCAGCCCCAGCATTTT. This codes for CATSREGGNNQPQHF.